This TCR beta chain was recovered during a study of siplizumab effects on memory and regulatory T cells (dated by TCRdb to 2018 to 2020). For the wider study: The study looked at the effect of siplizumab, an anti-CD2 antibody, on alloreactive T-cell subsets in allogeneic mixed lymphocyte reactions made from human PBMCs. Broad study findings and their caveats: Because sequences below about 10^-5 frequency were poorly captured, only a minor fraction of alloreactive clones could be mapped to unstimulated subsets. Of the alloreactive CD4+ clones that could be mapped, the Treg-derived share averaged about 63% with siplizumab compared with under 35% in control reactions. No functional confirmation was obtained for the suppressive function of proliferating Tregs from siplizumab cultures. Compared with memory T cells, unstimulated naive T cells appeared more diverse, and naive cells seemed to make a substantial contribution to the alloresponse. Roughly 80-96% of proliferating CD4+ or CD8+ clones could not be assigned a naive or memory phenotype. Siplizumab significantly reduced the cumulative frequency of alloreactive sequences traceable to unstimulated CD4+ memory T cells.

Libraries came from the immunoSEQ multiplex PCR assay. Approximately 10^5 TCR templates per sample were assayed on the deep sequencing platform. Genomic DNA extracted from sorted T cells was the material used for TCRbeta CDR3 sequencing. The authors processed their data as follows. Clonal analysis of TCRbeta CDR3 data was done in the R programming language. Unstimulated samples were compared with post-reaction CFSE-low samples to define alloreactive CD4+ and CD8+ clones. Alloreactive CD4+ clones were assigned to regulatory or non-regulatory origin by matching sequences to sorted unstimulated Treg and non-Treg repertoires. Not all clones reach the TCRdb copy of this immuneACCESS table, which keeps in-frame sequences only. Checked studies attribute under half of the gap to unresolved V genes and leave the rest unexplained. For V, J and clone size, that table is used; D and trimming come from the DNA. This sample is represented by some 52,000 clones; about 97% of them were singletons. Jointly, the top ten make up over 0.6% of the sample.

Worth noting for this clone: The antigen it binds to is not known. Base qualities are not provided; no much larger clone lies one nucleotide away.

V and J are truncated by 2 bases and 6 bases respectively, leaving an intervening sequence of 11 bases. Its CDR3 holds 13 amino acids, cysteine through phenylalanine. The only DNA kept is the CDR3, 39 bases in frame from the first base. The germline V gene gives CDR1 as SGHNT and CDR2 as YENEEA. In a few donor pairs, further sequencing was done on unstimulated CD8+ naive, CD4+ memory, CD8+ TEMRA, CD4+ naive and CD8+ effector memory subsets. TCRbeta CDR3 sequencing was performed on sorted unstimulated T cells and on proliferating T cells recovered from mixed lymphocyte reactions. Fresh whole blood from roughly 10 HLA-typed healthy donors was used to isolate PBMCs.

Here the chain combines TRBV11-3 and TRBJ2-7; the D gene is perhaps TRBD2, from 6 matching bases. The material sequenced was naive CD4+ T cells sorted from blood. Read against the paper, the sample's cell subset or site label means: unstimulated naive T cells. This clonotype was sampled from a human donor in good health. The CDR3 is CASSLNGAGEQYF. The DNA sequence is TGTGCCAGCAGCTTAAATGGAGCGGGCGAGCAGTACTTC.